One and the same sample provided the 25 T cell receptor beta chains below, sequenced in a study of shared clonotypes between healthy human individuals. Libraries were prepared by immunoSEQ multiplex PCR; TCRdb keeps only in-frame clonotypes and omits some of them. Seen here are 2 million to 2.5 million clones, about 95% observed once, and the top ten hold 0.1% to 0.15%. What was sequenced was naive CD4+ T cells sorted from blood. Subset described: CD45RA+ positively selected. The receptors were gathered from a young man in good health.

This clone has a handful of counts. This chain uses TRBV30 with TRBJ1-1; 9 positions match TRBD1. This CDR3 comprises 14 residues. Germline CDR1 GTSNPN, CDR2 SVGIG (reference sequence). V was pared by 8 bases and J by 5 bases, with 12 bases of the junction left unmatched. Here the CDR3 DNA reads TGTGCCGGCGGGACAGGGAGCAAGGGGACTGAAGCTTTCTTT. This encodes CAGGTGSKGTEAFF.

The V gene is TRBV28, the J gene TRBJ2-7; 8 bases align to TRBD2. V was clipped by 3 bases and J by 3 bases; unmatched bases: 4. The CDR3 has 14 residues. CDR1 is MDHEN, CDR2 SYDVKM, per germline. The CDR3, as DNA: TGTGCCAGCAGTTTCGGGGGGGCCTACTACGAGCAGTACTTC. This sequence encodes CASSFGGAYYEQYF.

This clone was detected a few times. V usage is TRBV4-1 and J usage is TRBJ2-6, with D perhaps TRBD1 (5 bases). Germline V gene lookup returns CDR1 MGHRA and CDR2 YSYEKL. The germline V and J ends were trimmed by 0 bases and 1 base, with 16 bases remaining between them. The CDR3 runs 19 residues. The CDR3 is CASSQDQGRMVSGANVLTF. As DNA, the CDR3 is TGCGCCAGCAGCCAAGATCAGGGTAGAATGGTGTCTGGGGCCAACGTCCTGACTTTC.

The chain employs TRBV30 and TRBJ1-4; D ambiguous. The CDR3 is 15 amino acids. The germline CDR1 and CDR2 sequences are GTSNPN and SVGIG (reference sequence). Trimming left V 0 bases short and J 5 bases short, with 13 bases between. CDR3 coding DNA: TGTGCCTGGAGTGTAGATGGCGGAACGAATGAAAAACTGTTTTTT. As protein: CAWSVDGGTNEKLFF.

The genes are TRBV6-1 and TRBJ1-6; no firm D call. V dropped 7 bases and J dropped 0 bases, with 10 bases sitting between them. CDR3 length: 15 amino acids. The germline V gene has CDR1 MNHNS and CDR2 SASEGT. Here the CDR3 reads CASKVESSYNSPLHF. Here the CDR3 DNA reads TGTGCCAGCAAGGTGGAGAGCTCCTATAATTCACCCCTCCACTTT.

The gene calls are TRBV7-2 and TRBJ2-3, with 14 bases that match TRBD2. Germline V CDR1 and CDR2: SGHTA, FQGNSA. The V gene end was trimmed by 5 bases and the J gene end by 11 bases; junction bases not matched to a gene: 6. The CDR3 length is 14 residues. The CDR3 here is CASSVRLAGGGQYF. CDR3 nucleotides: TGTGCCAGCAGCGTACGACTAGCGGGAGGGGGGCAGTATTTT.

CDR3 coding DNA: TGCGCCAGCAGCCCACTGGGGCTAGCGGAGACCCAGTACTTC. Its protein product is CASSPLGLAETQYF. This chain connects TRBV5-1 to TRBJ2-5; D is possibly TRBD2 (6 bases). Trimming removed 4 bases at V and 5 bases at J, with 15 bases between. Germline V lookup: CDR1 SGHRS, CDR2 YFSETQ. The CDR3 has 14 residues.

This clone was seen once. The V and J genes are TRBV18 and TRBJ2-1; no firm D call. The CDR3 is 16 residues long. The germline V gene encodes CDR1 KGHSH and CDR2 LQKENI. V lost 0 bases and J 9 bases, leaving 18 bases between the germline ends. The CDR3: CASSPPGPRTIGEQFF. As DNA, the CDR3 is TGTGCCAGCTCACCACCCGGGCCTCGAACAATTGGTGAGCAGTTCTTC.

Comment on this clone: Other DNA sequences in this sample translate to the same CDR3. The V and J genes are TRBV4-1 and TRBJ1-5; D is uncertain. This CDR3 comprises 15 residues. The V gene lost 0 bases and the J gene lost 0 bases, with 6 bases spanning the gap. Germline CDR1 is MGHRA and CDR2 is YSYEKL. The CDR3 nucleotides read TGCGCCAGCAGCCAAGACCCTTATAGCAATCAGCCCCAGCATTTT. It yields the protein CASSQDPYSNQPQHF.

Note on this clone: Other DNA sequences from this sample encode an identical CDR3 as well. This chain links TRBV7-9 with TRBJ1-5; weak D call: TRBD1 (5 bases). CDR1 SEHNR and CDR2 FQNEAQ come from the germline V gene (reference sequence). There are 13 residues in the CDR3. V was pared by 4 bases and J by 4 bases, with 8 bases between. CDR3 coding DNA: TGTGCCAGCAGCTCGGGGGGAAATCAGCCCCAGCATTTT. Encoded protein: CASSSGGNQPQHF.

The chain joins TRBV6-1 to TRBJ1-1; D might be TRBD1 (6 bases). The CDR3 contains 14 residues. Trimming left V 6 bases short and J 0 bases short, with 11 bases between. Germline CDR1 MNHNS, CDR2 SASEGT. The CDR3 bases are TGTGCCAGCAGCTGGACAGCTATGAACACTGAAGCTTTCTTT. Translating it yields CASSWTAMNTEAFF.

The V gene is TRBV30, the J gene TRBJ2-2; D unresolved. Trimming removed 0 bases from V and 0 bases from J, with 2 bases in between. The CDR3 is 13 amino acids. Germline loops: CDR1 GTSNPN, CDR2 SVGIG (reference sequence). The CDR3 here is CAWSVPNTGELFF. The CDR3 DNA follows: TGTGCCTGGAGTGTCCCGAACACCGGGGAGCTGTTTTTT. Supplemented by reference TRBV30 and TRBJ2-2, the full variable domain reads SQTIHQWPATLVQPVGSPLSLECTVEGTSNPNLYWYRQAAGRGLQLLFYSVGIGQISSEVPQNLSASRPQDRQFILSSKKLLLSDSGFYLCAWSVPNTGELFFGEGSRLTVL.

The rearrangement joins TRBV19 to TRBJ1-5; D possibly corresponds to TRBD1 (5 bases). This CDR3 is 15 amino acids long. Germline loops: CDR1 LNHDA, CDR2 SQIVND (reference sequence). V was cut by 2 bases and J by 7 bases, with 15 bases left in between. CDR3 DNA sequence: TGTGCCAGTAGTATACGCGGCAGGGTGGGCCAGCCCCAGCATTTT. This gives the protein CASSIRGRVGQPQHF.

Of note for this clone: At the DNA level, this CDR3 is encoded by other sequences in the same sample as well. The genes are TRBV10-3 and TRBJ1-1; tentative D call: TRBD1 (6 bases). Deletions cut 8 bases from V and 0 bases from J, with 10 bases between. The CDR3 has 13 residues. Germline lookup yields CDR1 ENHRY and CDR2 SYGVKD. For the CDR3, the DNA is TGTGCCATCCGAGGACAGATGAACACTGAAGCTTTCTTT. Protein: CAIRGQMNTEAFF.

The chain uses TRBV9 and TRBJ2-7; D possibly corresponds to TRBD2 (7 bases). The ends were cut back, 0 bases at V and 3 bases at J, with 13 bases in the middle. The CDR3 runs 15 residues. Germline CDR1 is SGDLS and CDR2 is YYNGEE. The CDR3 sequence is CASSVAEGGFYEQYF. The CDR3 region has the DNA TGTGCCAGCAGCGTAGCTGAGGGGGGGTTCTACGAGCAGTACTTC.

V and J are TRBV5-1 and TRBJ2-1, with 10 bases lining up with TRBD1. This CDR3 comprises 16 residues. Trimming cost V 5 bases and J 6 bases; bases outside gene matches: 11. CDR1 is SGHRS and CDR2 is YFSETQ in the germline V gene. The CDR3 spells CASRAPGTGVTNEQFF. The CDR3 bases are TGCGCCAGCAGGGCCCCGGGGACAGGGGTGACCAATGAGCAGTTCTTC.

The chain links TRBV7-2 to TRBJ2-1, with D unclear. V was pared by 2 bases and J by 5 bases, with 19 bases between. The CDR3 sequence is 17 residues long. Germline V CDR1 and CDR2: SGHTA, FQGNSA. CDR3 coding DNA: TGTGCCAGCAGCTTACTAACCGACGGACCTTTTGACAATGAGCAGTTCTTC. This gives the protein CASSLLTDGPFDNEQFF.

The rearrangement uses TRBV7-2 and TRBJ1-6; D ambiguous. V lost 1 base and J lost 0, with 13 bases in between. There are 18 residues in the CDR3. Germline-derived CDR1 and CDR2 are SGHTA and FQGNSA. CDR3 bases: TGTGCCAGCAGCTTAGAGTACGCCAGGAGCTCCTATAATTCACCCCTCCACTTT. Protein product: CASSLEYARSSYNSPLHF.

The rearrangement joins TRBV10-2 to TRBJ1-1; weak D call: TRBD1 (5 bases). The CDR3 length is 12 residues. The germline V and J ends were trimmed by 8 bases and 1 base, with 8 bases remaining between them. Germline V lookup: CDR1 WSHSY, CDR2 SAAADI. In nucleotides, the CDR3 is TGCGCCAGCGGGCAGGGGAACACTGAAGCTTTCTTT. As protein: CASGQGNTEAFF.

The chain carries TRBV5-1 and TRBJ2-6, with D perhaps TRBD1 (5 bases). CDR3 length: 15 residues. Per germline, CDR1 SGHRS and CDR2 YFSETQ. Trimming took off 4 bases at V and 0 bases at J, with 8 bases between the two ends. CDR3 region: CASSDSFSGANVLTF. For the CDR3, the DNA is TGCGCCAGCAGCGACAGTTTCTCTGGGGCCAACGTCCTGACTTTC.

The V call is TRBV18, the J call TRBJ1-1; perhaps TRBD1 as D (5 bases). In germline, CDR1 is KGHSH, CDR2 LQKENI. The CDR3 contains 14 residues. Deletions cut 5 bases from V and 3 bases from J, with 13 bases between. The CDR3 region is CASSSSGDYTEAFF. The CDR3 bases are TGTGCCAGCTCATCCTCGGGGGACTACACTGAAGCTTTCTTT.

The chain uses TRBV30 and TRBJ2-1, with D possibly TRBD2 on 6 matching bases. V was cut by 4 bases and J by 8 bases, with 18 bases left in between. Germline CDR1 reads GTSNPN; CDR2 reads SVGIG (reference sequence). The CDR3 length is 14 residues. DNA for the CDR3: TGTGCCTGGACCCGGAGGGCCTTGTCCGATGAGCAGTTCTTC. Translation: CAWTRRALSDEQFF.

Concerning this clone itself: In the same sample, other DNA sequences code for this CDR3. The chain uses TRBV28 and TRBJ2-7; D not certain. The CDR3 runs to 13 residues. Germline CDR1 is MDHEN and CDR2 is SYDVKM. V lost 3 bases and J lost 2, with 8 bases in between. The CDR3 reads CASSLSPPYEQYF. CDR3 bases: TGTGCCAGCAGTTTGTCCCCCCCCTACGAGCAGTACTTC.

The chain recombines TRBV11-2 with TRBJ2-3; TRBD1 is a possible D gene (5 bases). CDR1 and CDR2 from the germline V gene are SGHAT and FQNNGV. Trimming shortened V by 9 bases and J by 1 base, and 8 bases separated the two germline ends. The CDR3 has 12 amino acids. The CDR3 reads CASLQGTDTQYF. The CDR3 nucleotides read TGTGCCAGTCTACAGGGCACAGATACGCAGTATTTT.

The CDR3: CASSGSTGAWPQHF. The DNA for the CDR3 is TGTGCCAGCAGTGGATCTACAGGGGCATGGCCCCAGCATTTT. J is TRBJ1-5 and V is TRBV6-1; 7 bases agree with TRBD1. V shed 4 bases and J 9 bases; nucleotides not matched to a gene: 9. Looked up from germline, CDR1 is MNHNS and CDR2 is SASEGT. The CDR3 is 14 amino acids.